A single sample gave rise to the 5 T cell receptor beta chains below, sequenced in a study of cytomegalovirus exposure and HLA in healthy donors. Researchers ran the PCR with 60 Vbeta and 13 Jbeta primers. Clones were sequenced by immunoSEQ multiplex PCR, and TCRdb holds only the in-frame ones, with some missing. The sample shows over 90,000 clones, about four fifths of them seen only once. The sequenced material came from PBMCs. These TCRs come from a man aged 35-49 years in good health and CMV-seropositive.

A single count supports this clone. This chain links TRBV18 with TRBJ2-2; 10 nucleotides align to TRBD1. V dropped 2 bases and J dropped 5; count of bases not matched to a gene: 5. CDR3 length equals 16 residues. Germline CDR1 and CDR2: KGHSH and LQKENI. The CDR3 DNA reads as TGTGCCAGCTCACCAGAGACAGGGGGCCGGACCGGGGAGCTGTTTTTT. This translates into CASSPETGGRTGELFF.

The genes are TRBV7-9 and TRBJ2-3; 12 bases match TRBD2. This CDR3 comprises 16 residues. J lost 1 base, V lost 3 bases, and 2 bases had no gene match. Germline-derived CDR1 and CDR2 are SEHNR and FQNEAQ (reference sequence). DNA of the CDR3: TGTGCCAGCAGCTTCCTAGCGGGAGGGGGCACAGATACGCAGTATTTT. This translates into CASSFLAGGGTDTQYF.

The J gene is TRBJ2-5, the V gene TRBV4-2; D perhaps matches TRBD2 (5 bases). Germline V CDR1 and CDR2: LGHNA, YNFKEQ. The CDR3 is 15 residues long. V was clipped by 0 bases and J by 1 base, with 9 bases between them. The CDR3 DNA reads TGTGCCAGCAGCCAAGACCAGGACTTCCAAGAGACCCAGTACTTC. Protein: CASSQDQDFQETQYF.

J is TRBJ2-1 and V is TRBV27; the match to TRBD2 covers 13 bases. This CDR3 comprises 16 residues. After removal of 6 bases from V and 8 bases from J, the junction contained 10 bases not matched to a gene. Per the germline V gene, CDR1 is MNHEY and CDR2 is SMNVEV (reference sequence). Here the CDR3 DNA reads TGTGCCAGCAGCCCCCGCACAGGACTAGCGGGAGATGAGCAGTTCTTC. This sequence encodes CASSPRTGLAGDEQFF.

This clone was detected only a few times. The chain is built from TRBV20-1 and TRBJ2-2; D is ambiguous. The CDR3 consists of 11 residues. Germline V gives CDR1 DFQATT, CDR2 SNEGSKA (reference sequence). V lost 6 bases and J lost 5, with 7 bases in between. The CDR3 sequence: CSATTTGELFF. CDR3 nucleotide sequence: TGCAGTGCAACTACAACCGGGGAGCTGTTTTTT.